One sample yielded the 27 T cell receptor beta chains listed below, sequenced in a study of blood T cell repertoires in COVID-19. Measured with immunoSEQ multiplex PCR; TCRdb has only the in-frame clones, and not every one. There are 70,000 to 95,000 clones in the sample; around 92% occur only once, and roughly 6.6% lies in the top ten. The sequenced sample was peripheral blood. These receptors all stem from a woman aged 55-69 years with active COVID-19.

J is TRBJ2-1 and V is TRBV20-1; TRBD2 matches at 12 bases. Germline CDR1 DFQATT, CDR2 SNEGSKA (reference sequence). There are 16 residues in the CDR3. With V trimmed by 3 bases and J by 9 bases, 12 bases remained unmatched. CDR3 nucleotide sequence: TGCAGTGCTAGTGGGGAACTAGCGGGAGGATACGGTGAGCAGTTCTTC. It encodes CSASGELAGGYGEQFF.

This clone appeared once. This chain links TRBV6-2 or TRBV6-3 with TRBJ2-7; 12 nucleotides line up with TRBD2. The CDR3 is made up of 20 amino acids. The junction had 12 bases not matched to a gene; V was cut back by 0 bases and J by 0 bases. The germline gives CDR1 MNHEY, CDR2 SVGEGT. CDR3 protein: CASSYSTKTSGGLSSYEQYF. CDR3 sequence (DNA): TGTGCCAGCAGTTACTCGACAAAGACTAGCGGGGGCCTTAGCTCCTACGAGCAGTACTTC.

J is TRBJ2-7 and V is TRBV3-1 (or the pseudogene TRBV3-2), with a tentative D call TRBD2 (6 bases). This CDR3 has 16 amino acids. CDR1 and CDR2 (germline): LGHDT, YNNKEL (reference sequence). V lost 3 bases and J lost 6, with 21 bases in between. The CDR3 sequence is CASSHSERGRAGEQYF. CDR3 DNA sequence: TGTGCCAGCAGCCACTCGGAAAGGGGAAGAGCGGGCGAGCAGTACTTC.

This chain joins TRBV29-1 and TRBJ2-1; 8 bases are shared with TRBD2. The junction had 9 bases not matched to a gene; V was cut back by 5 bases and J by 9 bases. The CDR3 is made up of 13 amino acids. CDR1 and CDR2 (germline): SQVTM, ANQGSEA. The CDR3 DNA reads TGCAGCGTTAACGGGAGGGCCATTGGTGAGCAGTTCTTC. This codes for CSVNGRAIGEQFF.

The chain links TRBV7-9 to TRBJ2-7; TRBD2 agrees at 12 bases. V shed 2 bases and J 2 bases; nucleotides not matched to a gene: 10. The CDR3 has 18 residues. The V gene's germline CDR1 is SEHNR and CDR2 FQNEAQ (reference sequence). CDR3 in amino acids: CASSLIRWTSGDAYEQYF. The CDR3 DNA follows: TGTGCCAGCAGCTTAATAAGATGGACTAGCGGGGACGCCTACGAGCAGTACTTC.

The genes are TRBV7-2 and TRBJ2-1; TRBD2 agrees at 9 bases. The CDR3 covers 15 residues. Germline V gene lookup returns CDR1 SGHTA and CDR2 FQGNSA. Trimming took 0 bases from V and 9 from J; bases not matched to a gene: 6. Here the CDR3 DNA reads TGTGCCAGCAGCTTAGCGGGAGCGGGGGGTCTTGAGCAGTTCTTC. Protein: CASSLAGAGGLEQFF.

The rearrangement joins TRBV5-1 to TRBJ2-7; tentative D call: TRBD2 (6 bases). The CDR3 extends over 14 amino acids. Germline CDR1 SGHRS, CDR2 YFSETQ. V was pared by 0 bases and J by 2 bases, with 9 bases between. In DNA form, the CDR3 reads TGCGCCAGCAGCTTGGGCGGGATGCCCTACGAGCAGTACTTC. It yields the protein CASSLGGMPYEQYF.

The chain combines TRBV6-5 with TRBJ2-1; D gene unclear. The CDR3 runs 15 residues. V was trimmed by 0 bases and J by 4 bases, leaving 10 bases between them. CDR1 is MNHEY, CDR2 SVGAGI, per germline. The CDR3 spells CASSYSKTTYNEQFF. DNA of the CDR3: TGTGCCAGCAGTTACTCGAAAACAACATACAATGAGCAGTTCTTC.

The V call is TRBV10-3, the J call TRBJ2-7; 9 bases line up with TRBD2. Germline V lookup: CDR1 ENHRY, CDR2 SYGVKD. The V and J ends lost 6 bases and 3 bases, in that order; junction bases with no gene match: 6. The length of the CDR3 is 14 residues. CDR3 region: CAISLAGEDYEQYF. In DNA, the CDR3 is TGTGCCATCAGCTTAGCGGGAGAAGACTACGAGCAGTACTTC.

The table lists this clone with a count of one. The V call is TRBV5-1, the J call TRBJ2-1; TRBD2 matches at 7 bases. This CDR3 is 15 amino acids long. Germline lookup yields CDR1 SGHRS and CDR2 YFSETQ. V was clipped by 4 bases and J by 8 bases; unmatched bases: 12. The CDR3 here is CASSPQRGLGDEQFF. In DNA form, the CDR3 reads TGCGCCAGCAGCCCTCAGCGGGGTTTGGGGGATGAGCAGTTCTTC.

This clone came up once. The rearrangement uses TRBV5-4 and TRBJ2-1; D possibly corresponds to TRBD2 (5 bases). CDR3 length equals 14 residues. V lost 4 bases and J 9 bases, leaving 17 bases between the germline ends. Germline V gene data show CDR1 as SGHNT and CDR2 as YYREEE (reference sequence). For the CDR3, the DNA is TGTGCCAGCAGCATCCTCGGGGTTCCGGGTGAGCAGTTCTTC. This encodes CASSILGVPGEQFF.

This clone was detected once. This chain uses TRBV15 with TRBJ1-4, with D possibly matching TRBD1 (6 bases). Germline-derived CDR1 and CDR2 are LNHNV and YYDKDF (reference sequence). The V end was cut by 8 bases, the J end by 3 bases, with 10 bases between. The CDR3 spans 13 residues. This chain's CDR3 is CATAGAPNEKLFF. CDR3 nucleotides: TGTGCCACCGCAGGGGCTCCTAATGAAAAACTGTTTTTT. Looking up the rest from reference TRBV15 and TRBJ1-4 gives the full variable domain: DAMVIQNPRYQVTQFGKPVTLSCSQTLNHNVMYWYQQKSSQAPKLLFHYYDKDFNNEADTPDNFQSRRPNTSFCFLDIRSPGLGDTAMYLCATAGAPNEKLFFGSGTQLSVL.

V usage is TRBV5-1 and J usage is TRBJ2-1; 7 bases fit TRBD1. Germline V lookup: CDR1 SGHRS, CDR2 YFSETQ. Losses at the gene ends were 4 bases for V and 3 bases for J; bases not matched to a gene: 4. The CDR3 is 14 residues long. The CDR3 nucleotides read TGCGCCAGCAGCGAGGGACAGAACTACAATGAGCAGTTCTTC. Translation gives CASSEGQNYNEQFF.

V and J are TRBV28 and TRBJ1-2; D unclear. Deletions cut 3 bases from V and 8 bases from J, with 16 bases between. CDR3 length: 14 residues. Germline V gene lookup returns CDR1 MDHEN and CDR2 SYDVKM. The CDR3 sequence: CASSLEAGRLGYTF. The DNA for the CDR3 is TGTGCCAGCAGTTTGGAGGCCGGGAGGTTAGGCTACACCTTC.

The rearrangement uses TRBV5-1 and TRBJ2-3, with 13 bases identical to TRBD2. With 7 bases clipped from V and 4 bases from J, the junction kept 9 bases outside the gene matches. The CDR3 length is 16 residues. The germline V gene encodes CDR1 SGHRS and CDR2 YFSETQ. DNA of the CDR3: TGCGCCAGCCGTACTACTAGCGGGAGGGCCCCAGATACGCAGTATTTT. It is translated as CASRTTSGRAPDTQYF.

The CDR3 bases are TGTGCCAGCAGTTTGGGCGATACGCAGTATTTT. Protein product: CASSLGDTQYF. The chain joins TRBV27 to TRBJ2-3; unclear D gene. Trimming left V 3 bases short and J 6 bases short, with 4 bases between. Germline lookup yields CDR1 MNHEY and CDR2 SMNVEV (reference sequence). The CDR3 extends over 11 amino acids.

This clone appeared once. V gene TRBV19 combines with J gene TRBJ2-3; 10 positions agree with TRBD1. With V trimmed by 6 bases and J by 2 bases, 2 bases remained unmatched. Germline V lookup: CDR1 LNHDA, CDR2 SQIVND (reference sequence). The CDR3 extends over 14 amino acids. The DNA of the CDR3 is TGTGCCAGTAGCGACAGGGGGCTCACAGATACGCAGTATTTT. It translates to CASSDRGLTDTQYF.

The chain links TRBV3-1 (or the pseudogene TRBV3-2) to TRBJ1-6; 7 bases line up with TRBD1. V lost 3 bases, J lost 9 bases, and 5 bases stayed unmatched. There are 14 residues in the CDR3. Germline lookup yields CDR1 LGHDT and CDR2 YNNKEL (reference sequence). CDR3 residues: CASSQDRSGSPLHF. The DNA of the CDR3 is TGTGCCAGCAGCCAGGACAGGTCAGGTTCACCCCTCCACTTT.

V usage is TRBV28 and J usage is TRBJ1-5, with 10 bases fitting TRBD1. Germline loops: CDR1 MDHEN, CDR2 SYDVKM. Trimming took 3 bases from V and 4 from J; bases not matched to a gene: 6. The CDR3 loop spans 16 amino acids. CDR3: CASSLFRTGGNQPQHF. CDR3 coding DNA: TGTGCCAGCAGTTTGTTTAGGACAGGGGGAAATCAGCCCCAGCATTTT. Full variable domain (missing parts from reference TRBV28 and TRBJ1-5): DVKVTQSSRYLVKRTGEKVFLECVQDMDHENMFWYRQDPGLGLRLIYFSYDVKMKEKGDIPEGYSVSREKKERFSLILESASTNQTSMYLCASSLFRTGGNQPQHFGDGTRLSIL.

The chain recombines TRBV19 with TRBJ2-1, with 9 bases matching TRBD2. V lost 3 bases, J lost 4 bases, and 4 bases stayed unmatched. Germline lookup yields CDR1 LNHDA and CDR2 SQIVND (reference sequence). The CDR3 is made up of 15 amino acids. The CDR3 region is CASSIWRGGYNEQFF. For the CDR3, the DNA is TGTGCCAGTAGTATTTGGCGGGGGGGGTACAATGAGCAGTTCTTC.

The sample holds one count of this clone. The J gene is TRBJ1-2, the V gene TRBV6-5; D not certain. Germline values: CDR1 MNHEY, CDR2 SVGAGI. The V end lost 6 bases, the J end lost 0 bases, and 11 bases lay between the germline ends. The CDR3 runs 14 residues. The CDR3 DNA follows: TGTGCCAGCAGACCAACAGCATCTAACTATGGCTACACCTTC. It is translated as CASRPTASNYGYTF.

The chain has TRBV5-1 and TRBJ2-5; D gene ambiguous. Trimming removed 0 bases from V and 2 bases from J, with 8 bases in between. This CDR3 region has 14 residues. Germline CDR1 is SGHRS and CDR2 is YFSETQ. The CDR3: CASSLATRQETQYF. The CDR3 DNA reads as TGCGCCAGCAGCTTGGCCACCAGACAAGAGACCCAGTACTTC.

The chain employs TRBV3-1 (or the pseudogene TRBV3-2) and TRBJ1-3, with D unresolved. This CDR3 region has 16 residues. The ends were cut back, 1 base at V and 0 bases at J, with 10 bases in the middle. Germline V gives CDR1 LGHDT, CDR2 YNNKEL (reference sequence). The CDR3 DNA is TGTGCCAGCAGCCAAGTGTCCTGGAGCTCTGGAAACACCATATATTTT. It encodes CASSQVSWSSGNTIYF.

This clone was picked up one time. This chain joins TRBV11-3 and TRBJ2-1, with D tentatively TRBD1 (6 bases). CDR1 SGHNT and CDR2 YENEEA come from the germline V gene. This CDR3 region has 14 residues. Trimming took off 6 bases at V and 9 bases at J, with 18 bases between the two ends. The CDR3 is CASRQTSTGGEQFF. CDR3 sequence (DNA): TGTGCCAGCAGGCAAACTTCGACAGGTGGTGAGCAGTTCTTC.

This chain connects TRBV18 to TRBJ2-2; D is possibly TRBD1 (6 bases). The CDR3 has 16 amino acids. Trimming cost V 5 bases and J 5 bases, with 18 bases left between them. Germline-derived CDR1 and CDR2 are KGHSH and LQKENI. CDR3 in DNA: TGTGCCAGCTCAAGAAACCGGGACACAAGTACCGGGGAGCTGTTTTTT. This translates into CASSRNRDTSTGELFF.

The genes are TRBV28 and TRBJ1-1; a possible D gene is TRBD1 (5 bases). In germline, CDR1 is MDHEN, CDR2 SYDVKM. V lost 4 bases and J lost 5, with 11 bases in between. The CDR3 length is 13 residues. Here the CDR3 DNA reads TGTGCCAGCAGTTCCAGGGTGAGGACTGAAGCTTTCTTT. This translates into CASSSRVRTEAFF.

In DNA form, the CDR3 reads TGCGCCAGCAGCTTGGCCCCTCTAGCGGGGGGCCCCTACAATGAGCAGTTCTTC. As protein: CASSLAPLAGGPYNEQFF. The chain recombines TRBV5-1 with TRBJ2-1; 11 nucleotides agree with TRBD2. Germline-derived CDR1 and CDR2 are SGHRS and YFSETQ. V was clipped by 0 bases and J by 2 bases; unmatched bases: 7. This CDR3 has 18 residues.